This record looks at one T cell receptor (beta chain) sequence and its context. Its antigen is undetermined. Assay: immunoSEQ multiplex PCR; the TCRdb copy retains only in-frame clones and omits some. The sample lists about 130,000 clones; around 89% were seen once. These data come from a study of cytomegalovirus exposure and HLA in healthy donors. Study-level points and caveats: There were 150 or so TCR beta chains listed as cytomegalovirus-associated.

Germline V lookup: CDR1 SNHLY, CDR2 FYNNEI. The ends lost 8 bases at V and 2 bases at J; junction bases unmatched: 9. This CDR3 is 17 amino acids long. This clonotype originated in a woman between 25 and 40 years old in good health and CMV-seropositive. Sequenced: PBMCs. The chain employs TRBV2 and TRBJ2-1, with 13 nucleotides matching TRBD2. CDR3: CASEGGTSGMTYNEQFF. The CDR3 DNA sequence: TGTGCCAGCGAAGGTGGGACTAGCGGGATGACCTACAATGAGCAGTTCTTC.